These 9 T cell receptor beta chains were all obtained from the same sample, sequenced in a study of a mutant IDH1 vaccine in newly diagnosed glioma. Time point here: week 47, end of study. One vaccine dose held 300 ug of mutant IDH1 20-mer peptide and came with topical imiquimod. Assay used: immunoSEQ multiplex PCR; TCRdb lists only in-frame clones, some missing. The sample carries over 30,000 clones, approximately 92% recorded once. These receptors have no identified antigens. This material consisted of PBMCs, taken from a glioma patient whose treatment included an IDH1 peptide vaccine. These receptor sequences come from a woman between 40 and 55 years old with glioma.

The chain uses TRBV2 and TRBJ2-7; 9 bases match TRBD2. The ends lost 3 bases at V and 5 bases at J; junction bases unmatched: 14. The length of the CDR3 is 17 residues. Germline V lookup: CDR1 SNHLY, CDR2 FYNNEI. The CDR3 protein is CASSDSREGRFINEQYF. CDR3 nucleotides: TGTGCCAGCAGTGACTCGCGGGAGGGCCGCTTTATTAACGAGCAGTACTTC.

CDR3 in amino acids: CASSLEQNNQPQHF. The CDR3 bases are TGTGCCAGCAGCTTGGAACAGAACAATCAGCCCCAGCATTTT. The V call is TRBV7-6, the J call TRBJ1-5; D remains unclear. Per the germline V gene, CDR1 is SGHVS and CDR2 is FNYEAQ. CDR3 size: 14 residues. V was cut by 3 bases and J by 3 bases, with 9 bases left in between.

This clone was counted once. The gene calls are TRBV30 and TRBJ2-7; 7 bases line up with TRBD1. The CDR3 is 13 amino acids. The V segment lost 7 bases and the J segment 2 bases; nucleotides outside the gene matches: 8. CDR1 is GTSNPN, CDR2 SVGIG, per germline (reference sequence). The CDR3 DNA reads TGTGCCTACCAGACAGGGATAGCCTACGAGCAGTACTTC. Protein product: CAYQTGIAYEQYF.

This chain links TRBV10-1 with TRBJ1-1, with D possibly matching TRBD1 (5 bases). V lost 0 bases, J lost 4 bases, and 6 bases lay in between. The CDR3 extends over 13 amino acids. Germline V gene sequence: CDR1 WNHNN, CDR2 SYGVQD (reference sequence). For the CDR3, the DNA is TGCGCCAGCAGTGAGTCAGGGGCCACTGAAGCTTTCTTT. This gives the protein CASSESGATEAFF.

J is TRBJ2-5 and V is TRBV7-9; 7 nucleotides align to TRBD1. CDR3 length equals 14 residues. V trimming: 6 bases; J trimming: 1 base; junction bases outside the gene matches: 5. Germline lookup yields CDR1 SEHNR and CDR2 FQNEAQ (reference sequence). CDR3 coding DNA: TGTGCCAGCAGTTCCGGACAGGTCCAAGAGACCCAGTACTTC. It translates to CASSSGQVQETQYF.

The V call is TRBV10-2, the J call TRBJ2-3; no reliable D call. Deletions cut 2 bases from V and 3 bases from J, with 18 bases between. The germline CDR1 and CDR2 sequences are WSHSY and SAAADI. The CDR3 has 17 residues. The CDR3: CASSEPPAAPMTDTQYF. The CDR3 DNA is TGCGCCAGCAGTGAGCCCCCGGCGGCTCCGATGACAGATACGCAGTATTTT.

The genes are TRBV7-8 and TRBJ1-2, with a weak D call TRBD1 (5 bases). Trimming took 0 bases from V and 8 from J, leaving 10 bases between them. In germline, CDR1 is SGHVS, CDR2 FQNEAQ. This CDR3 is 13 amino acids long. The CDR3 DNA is TGTGCCAGCAGCTTAGCGGGGGTGAGGGGCTACACCTTC. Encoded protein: CASSLAGVRGYTF.

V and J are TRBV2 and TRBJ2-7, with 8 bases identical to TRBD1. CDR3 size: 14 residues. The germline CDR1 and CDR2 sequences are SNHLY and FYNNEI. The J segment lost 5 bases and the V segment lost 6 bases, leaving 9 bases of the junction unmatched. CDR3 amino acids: CASRAGTGLNEQYF. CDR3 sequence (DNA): TGTGCCAGCAGAGCCGGGACAGGACTAAACGAGCAGTACTTC.

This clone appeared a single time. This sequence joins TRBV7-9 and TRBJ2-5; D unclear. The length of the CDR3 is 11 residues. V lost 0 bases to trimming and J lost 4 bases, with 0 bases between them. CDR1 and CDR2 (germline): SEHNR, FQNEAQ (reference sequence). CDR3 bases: TGTGCCAGCAGCTTAGCAGAGACCCAGTACTTC. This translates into CASSLAETQYF.